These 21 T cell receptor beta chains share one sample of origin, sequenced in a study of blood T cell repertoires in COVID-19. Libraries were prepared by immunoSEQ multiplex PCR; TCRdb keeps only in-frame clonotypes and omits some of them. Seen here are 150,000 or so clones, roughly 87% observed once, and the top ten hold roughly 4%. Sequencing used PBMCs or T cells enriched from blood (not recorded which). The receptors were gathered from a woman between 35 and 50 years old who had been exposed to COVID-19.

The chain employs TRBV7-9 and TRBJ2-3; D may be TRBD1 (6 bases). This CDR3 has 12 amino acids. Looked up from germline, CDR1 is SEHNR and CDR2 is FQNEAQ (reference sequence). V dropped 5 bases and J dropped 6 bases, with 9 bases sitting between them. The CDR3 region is CASSDQGDTQYF. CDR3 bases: TGTGCCAGCAGCGATCAGGGGGATACGCAGTATTTT.

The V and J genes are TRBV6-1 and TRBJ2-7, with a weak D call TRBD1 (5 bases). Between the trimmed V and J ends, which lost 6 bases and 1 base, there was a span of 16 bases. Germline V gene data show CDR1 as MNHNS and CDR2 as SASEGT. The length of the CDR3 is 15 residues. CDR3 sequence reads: CASRSGARQSYEQYF. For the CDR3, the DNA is TGTGCCAGCAGGTCTGGGGCTAGACAATCCTACGAGCAGTACTTC.

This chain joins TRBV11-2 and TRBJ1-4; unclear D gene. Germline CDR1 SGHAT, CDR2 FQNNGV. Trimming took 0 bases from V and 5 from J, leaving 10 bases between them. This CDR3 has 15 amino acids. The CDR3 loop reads CASSLDLSENEKLFF. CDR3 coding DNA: TGTGCCAGCAGCTTAGATTTGTCAGAAAATGAAAAACTGTTTTTT.

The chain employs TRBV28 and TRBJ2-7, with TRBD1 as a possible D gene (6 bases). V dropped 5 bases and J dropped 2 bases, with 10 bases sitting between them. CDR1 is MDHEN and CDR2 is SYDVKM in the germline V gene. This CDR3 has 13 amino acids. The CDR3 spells CASSPGQTYEQYF. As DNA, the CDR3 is TGTGCCAGCAGTCCCGGACAGACCTACGAGCAGTACTTC.

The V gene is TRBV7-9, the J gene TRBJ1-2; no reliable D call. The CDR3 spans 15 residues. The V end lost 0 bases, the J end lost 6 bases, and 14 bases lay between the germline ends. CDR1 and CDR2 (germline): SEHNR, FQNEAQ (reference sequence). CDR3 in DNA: TGTGCCAGCAGCTTAGCGATCGTGGGCAGTGATGGCTACACCTTC. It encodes CASSLAIVGSDGYTF.

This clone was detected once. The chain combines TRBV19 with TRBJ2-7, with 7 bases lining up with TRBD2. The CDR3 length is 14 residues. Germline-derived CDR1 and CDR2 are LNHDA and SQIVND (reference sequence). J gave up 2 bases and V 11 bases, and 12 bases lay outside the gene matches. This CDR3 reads CASSGAEGTYEQYF. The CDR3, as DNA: TGTGCCTCAAGCGGGGCGGAGGGAACCTACGAGCAGTACTTC.

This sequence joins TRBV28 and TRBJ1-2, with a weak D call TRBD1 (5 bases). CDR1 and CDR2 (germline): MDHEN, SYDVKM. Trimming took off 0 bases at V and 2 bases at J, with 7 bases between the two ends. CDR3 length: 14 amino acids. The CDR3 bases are TGTGCCAGCAGTTTATGGGGGGGGAACTATGGCTACACCTTC. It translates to CASSLWGGNYGYTF.

The CDR3 DNA reads as TGTGCCAGCAGCTTGGGGCTTAGCAATCAGCCCCAGCATTTT. Protein sequence: CASSLGLSNQPQHF. The chain is built from TRBV5-4 and TRBJ1-5; D uncertain. This CDR3 contains 14 residues. V shed 0 bases and J shed 0 bases, with 4 bases lying between them. Per germline, CDR1 SGHNT and CDR2 YYREEE (reference sequence). The full variable domain, rest sourced from reference TRBV5-4 and TRBJ1-5, is ETGVTQSPTHLIKTRGQQVTLRCSSQSGHNTVSWYQQALGQGPQFIFQYYREEENGRGNFPPRFSGLQFPNYSSELNVNALELDDSALYLCASSLGLSNQPQHFGDGTRLSIL.

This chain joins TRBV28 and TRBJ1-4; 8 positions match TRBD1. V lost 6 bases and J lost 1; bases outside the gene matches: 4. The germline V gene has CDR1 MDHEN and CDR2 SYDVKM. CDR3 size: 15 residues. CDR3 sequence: CASRGTGLTNEKLFF. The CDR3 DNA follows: TGTGCCAGCAGGGGGACAGGACTAACTAATGAAAAACTGTTTTTT.

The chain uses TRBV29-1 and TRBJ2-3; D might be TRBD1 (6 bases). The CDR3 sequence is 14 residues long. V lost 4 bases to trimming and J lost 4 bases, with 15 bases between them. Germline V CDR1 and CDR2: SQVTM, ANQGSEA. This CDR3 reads CSVGGRGRADTQYF. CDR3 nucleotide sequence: TGCAGCGTTGGGGGCAGGGGTAGGGCAGATACGCAGTATTTT.

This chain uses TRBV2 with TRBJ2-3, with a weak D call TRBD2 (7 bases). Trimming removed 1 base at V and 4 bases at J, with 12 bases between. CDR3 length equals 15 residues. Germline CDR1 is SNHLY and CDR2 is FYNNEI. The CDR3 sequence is CASSEGGGRPDTQYF. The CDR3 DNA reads TGTGCCAGCAGTGAAGGGGGGGGCCGCCCAGATACGCAGTATTTT.

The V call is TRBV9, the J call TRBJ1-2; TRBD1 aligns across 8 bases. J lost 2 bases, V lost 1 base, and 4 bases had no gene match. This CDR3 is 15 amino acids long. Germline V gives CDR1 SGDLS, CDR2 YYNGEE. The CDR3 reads CASSVSGGLNYGYTF. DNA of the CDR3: TGTGCCAGCAGCGTATCAGGGGGCCTGAACTATGGCTACACCTTC. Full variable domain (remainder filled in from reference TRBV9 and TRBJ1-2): DSGVTQTPKHLITATGQRVTLRCSPRSGDLSVYWYQQSLDQGLQFLIQYYNGEERAKGNILERFSAQQFPDLHSELNLSSLELGDSALYFCASSVSGGLNYGYTFGSGTRLTVV.

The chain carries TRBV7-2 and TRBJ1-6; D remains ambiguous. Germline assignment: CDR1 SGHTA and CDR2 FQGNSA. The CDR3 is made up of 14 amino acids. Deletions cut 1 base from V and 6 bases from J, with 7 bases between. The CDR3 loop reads CASSLGLSNSPLHF. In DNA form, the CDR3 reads TGTGCCAGCAGCTTAGGCCTAAGTAATTCACCCCTCCACTTT.

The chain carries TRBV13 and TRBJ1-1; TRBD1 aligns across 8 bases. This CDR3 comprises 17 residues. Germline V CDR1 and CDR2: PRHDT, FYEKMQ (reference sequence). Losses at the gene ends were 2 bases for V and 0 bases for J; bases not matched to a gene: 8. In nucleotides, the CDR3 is TGTGCCAGCAGCTTACAGGACAGGGATCCCCTGAACACTGAAGCTTTCTTT. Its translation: CASSLQDRDPLNTEAFF.

The CDR3 reads CASTLAVTGELFF. DNA of the CDR3: TGTGCCAGCACCCTTGCAGTCACCGGGGAGCTGTTTTTT. V is TRBV6-5 and J is TRBJ2-2; no firm D call. The CDR3 extends over 13 amino acids. Deletions cut 7 bases from V and 4 bases from J, with 10 bases between. Germline V gene data show CDR1 as MNHEY and CDR2 as SVGAGI.

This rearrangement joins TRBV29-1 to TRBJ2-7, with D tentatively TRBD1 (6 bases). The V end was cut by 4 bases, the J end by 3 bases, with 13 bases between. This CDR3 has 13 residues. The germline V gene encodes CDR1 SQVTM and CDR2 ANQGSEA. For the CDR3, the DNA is TGCAGCGTTGTAGAGGTAGGGGGCTACGAGCAGTACTTC. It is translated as CSVVEVGGYEQYF.

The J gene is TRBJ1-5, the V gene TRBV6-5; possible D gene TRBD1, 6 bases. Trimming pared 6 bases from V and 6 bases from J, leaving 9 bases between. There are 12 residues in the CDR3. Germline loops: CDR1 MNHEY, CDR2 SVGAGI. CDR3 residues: CASRQGTQPQHF. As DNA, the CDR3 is TGTGCCAGCAGACAGGGAACTCAGCCCCAGCATTTT.

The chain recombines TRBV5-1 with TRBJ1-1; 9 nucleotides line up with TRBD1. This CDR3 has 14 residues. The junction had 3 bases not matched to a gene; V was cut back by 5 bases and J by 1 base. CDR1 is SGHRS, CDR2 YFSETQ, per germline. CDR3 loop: CASSKQGANTEAFF. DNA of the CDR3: TGCGCCAGCAGTAAACAGGGGGCGAACACTGAAGCTTTCTTT.

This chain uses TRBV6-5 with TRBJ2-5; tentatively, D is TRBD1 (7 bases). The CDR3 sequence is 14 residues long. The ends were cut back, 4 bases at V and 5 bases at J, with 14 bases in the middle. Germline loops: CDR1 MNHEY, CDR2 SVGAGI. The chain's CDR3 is CASSSTQGRETQYF. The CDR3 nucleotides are TGTGCCAGCAGTTCAACACAGGGGAGGGAGACCCAGTACTTC.

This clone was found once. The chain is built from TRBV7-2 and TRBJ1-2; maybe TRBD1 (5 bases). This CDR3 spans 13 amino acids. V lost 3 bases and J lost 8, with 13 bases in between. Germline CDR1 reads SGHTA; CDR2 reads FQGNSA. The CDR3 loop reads CASSFGTFEGYTF. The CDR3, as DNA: TGTGCCAGCAGCTTTGGGACTTTCGAAGGCTACACCTTC. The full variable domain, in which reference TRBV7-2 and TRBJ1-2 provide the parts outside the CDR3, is GAGVSQSPSNKVTEKGKDVELRCDPISGHTALYWYRQSLGQGLEFLIYFQGNSAPDKSGLPSDRFSAERTGGSVSTLTIQRTQQEDSAVYLCASSFGTFEGYTFGSGTRLTVV.

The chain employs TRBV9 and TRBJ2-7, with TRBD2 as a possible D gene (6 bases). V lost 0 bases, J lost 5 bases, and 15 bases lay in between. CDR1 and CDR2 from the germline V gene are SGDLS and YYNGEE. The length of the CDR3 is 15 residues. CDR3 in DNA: TGTGCCAGCAGCGTAGCCCCGGGGGATCGGAACGAGCAGTACTTC. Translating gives CASSVAPGDRNEQYF.